What follows are 4 T cell receptor beta chains derived from one specimen sequenced in a study of blood T cell repertoires in COVID-19. Sequencing used immunoSEQ multiplex PCR; TCRdb keeps in-frame clones, though not all of them. Of 80,000 to 100,000 clones detected, about 86% appear once; the ten largest clones hold around 2.1%. The sequencing sample was made of peripheral blood. All receptors come from a man aged 50-59 years with COVID-19, enrolled during active disease.

The J gene is TRBJ1-1, the V gene TRBV12-3 or TRBV12-4; weak D call: TRBD1 (5 bases). The CDR3 runs to 13 residues. The V and J ends lost 3 bases and 1 base respectively, with 6 bases between them. CDR3 DNA sequence: TGTGCCAGCAGTTTCACAGGGAACACTGAAGCTTTCTTT. This codes for CASSFTGNTEAFF.

The genes are TRBV13 and TRBJ2-7, with TRBD1 identical over 10 bases. Unmatched junction bases numbered 8, after V lost 5 bases and J lost 4 bases. Germline CDR1 PRHDT, CDR2 FYEKMQ (reference sequence). This CDR3 is built from 15 residues. The CDR3 is CASSTRQGAGYEQYF. The CDR3 nucleotides read TGTGCCAGCAGCACCCGACAGGGGGCCGGTTACGAGCAGTACTTC.

The V gene is TRBV5-4, the J gene TRBJ1-4; the D is unclear. V dropped 4 bases and J dropped 8 bases, with 15 bases sitting between them. The CDR3 runs 14 residues. Germline V lookup: CDR1 SGHNT, CDR2 YYREEE (reference sequence). CDR3 residues: CASSPGVSGEKLFF. CDR3 nucleotides: TGTGCCAGCAGCCCCGGTGTCAGCGGAGAAAAACTGTTTTTT.

V and J are TRBV20-1 and TRBJ1-5; D uncertain. Germline CDR1 and CDR2: DFQATT and SNEGSKA (reference sequence). The CDR3 loop spans 15 amino acids. Trimming left V 3 bases short and J 0 bases short, with 12 bases between. CDR3 sequence (DNA): TGCAGTGCTAGTCCTCCGGTATATAGCAATCAGCCCCAGCATTTT. Its translation is CSASPPVYSNQPQHF.